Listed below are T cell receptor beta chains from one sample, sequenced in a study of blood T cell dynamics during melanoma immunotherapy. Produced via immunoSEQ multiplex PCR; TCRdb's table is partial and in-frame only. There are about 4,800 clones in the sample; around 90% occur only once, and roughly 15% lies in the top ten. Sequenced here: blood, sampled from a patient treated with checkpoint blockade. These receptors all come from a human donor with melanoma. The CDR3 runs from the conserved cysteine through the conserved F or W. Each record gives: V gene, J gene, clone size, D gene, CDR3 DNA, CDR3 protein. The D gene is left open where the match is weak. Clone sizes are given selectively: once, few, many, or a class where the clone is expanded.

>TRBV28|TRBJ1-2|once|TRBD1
TGTGCCAGCAGGGGCGGGACAGAGAAGGGCTACACCTTC
CASRGGTEKGYTF
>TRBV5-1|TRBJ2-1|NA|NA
TGCGCCAGCAGCATCCCCGGCGGGGTTGAGCAGTTCTTC
CASSIPGGVEQFF
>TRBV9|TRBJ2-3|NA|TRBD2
TGTGCCAGCAGCGTAGCTACTAGCGGGGGGATGGATACGCAGTATTTT
CASSVATSGGMDTQYF
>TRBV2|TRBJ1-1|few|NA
TGTGCCAGCAGTGAAACGGTCCAGAACACTGAAGCTTTCTTT
CASSETVQNTEAFF
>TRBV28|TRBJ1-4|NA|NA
TGTGCCAGCAGTTTAGTGTCCTTACTTGCAACTAATGAAAAACTGTTTTTT
CASSLVSLLATNEKLFF
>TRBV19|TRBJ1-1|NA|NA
TGTGCCAGTAGAGGTTTTACCGGGACTGTGAACACTGAAGCTTTCTTT
CASRGFTGTVNTEAFF
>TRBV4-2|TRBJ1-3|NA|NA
TGTGCCAGCAGCCCCAGCCCCGGGACCCACTCTGGAAACACCATATATTTT
CASSPSPGTHSGNTIYF
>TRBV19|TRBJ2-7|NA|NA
TGTGCCAGTAGTGGCACCCGGACCCGCGAGCAGTACTTC
CASSGTRTREQYF
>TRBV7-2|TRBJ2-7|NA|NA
TGTGCCAGCAGCTTAGCGCTAGCCGTTTCCTACGAGCAGTACTTC
CASSLALAVSYEQYF
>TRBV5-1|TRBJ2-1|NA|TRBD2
TGCGCCAGCAGCCCCGGGACTAGCACCGACAATGAGCAGTTCTTC
CASSPGTSTDNEQFF
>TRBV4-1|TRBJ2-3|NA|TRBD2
TGCGCCAGCAGCCAAGGACTAGCGGGAGTGGTTACGCAGTATTTT
CASSQGLAGVVTQYF
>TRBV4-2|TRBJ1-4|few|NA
TGTGCCAGCAGCCTCCGAAAAGGGACGGGAAATGAAAAACTGTTTTTT
CASSLRKGTGNEKLFF
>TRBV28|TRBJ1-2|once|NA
TGTGCCAGCAGTCCCTCTTGGGGCTACACCTTC
CASSPSWGYTF
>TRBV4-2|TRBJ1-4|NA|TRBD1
TGTGCCAGCAGCCAATCCGGGACAGGGGGCGAAAAACTGTTTTTT
CASSQSGTGGEKLFF
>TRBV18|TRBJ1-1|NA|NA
TGTGCCAGCTCACCGATCAATGGGAACACTGAAGCTTTCTTT
CASSPINGNTEAFF
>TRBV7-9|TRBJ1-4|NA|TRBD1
TGTGCCAGCAGCGAGACAGGGAAGAGTGAAAAACTGTTTTTT
CASSETGKSEKLFF
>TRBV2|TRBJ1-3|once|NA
TGTGCCAGCAATGACCCGGGCGGGGGGCCCTCTGGAAACACCATATATTTT
CASNDPGGGPSGNTIYF
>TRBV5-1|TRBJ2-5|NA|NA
TGCGCCAGCAGCTTGGAGAGGGGTGGTGAGCAGTACTTC
CASSLERGGEQYF
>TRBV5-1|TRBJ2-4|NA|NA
TGCGCCAGCAGCTTGGGGGCTTGGAGAGCCAAAAACATTCAGTACTTC
CASSLGAWRAKNIQYF
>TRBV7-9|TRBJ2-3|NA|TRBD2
TGTGCCAGCAGCCTGACTAGCGGGAGGTCTCGAGATACGCAGTATTTT
CASSLTSGRSRDTQYF
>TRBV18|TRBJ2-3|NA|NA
TGTGCCAGCTCACCTAGGGGGGGTACCACAGATACGCAGTATTTT
CASSPRGGTTDTQYF
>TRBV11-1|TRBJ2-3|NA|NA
TGTGCCAGCAGCTTACGGCGTCTTATGGCCACAGATACGCAGTATTTT
CASSLRRLMATDTQYF
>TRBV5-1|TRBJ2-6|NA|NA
TGCGCCAGCAGCTTGGAAGCAGCTGGGGCCAACGTCCTGACTTTC
CASSLEAAGANVLTF
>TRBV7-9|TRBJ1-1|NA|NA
TGTGCCAGCAGCCGCGGGAGCGGGGGGCACTCGGCTTTCTTT
CASSRGSGGHSAFF
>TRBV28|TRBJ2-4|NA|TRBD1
TGTGCCAGCAGTTCGACCGGGACAGTTAGCAAAAACATTCAGTACTTC
CASSSTGTVSKNIQYF
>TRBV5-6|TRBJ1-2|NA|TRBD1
TGTGCCAGCAGCTTGAGACAGGGTGACGGCTACACCTTC
CASSLRQGDGYTF
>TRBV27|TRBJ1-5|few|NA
TGTGCCAGCAGTTCTCGGCTCAGGGAGCCCCAGCATTTT
CASSSRLREPQHF
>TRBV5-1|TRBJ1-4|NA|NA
TGCGCCAGCCGCCCAGGGATGGGAAATGAAAAACTGTTTTTT
CASRPGMGNEKLFF
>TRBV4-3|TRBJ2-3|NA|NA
TGCGCCAGCAGCCAGGGACCTATTCAGGATACGCAGTATTTT
CASSQGPIQDTQYF
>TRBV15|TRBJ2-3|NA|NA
TGTGCCACCAGCCGAGACGACCAGGCGAGGTATTTT
CATSRDDQARYF
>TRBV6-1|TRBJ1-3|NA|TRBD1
TGTGCCAGCAGTGGTGACAGGGGGCCTGGAAACACCATATATTTT
CASSGDRGPGNTIYF
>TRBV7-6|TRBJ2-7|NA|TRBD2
TGTGCCAGCAGCTCCCCTAGCGGGCTTAACGGCGAGCAGTACTTC
CASSSPSGLNGEQYF
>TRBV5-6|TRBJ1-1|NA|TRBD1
TGTGCCAGCAGCTTCCCCCCTCGGAACAGGGGGTCCGACACTGAAGCTTTCTTT
CASSFPPRNRGSDTEAFF
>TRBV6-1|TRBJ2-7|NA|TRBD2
TGTGCCAGCTTAGTCGAGCGGGAGAAAAACGAGCAGTACTTC
CASLVEREKNEQYF
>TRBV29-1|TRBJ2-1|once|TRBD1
TGCAGCGGAGGGACAGGAGAATACAATGAGCAGTTCTTC
CSGGTGEYNEQFF
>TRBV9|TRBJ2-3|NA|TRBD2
TGTGCCAGCAGCGCAGCGGGAGAAACAGATACGCAGTATTTT
CASSAAGETDTQYF
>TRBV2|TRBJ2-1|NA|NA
TGTGCCAGCAGTGAAGTGTACAATGAGCAGTTCTTC
CASSEVYNEQFF
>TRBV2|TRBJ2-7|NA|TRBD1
TGTGCCAGCAGGGGACAGGGGCCTTCCTACGAGCAGTACTTC
CASRGQGPSYEQYF
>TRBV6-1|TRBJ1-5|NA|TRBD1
TGTGCCAGCAGAGAGACAGGGGCGCCGGATCAGCCCCAGCATTTT
CASRETGAPDQPQHF
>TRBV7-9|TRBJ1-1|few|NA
TGTGCCAGCAACACTCAAAACACTGAAGCTTTCTTT
CASNTQNTEAFF
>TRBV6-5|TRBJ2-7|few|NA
TGTGCCAGCAGTTACTACGGGACGGGATACGAGCAGTACTTC
CASSYYGTGYEQYF
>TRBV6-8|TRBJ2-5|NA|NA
TGTGCCAGCAGTTACTCGAGAGTAGTAGAGAGCCCCCAAGAGACCCAGTACTTC
CASSYSRVVESPQETQYF
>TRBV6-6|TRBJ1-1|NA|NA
TGTGCCAGCGGTCGGGGGAACACTGAAGCTTTCTTT
CASGRGNTEAFF
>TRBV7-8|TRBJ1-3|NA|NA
TGTGCCAGCAGCTTTACAGGGCATTCTGGAAACACCATATATTTT
CASSFTGHSGNTIYF
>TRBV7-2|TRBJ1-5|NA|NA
TGTGCCAGCAGCCCCCAAGTCAGTAATCAGCCCCAGCATTTT
CASSPQVSNQPQHF
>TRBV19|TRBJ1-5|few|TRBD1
TGTGCCAGTAGTGACAGGGTAGGGGGTCAGCCCCAGCATTTT
CASSDRVGGQPQHF
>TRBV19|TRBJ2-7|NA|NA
TGTGCCAGTAGTATGGGACACGCGGAACGCGAGCAGTACTTC
CASSMGHAEREQYF
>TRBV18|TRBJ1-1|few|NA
TGTGCCAGCTCCCTGGACACCACTTCCGACACTGAAGCTTTCTTT
CASSLDTTSDTEAFF
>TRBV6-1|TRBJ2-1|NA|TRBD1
TGTGCCAGCAGTGAGCCTAACAGGGGCGATGAGCAGTTCTTC
CASSEPNRGDEQFF
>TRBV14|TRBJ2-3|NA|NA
TGTGCCAGCAGCCCAGTCCGCACAGATACGCAGTATTTT
CASSPVRTDTQYF
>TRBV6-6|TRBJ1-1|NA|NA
TGTGCCAGCAGAAGGAACACTGAAGCTTTCTTT
CASRRNTEAFF
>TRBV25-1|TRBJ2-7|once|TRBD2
TGTGCCAGCACGGGGGGGGAGATCTACGAGCAGTACTTC
CASTGGEIYEQYF